This T cell receptor beta chain was sequenced for a study of blood T cells in healthy people across ages. Findings of the study overall: Relative to aged donors, long-lived donors carried more naive CD4+ cells and displayed higher diversity. Unsorted PBMCs blocked a conclusive comparison of naive and antigen-experienced cells.

Germline CDR1 is SGHAT and CDR2 is FQNNGV. The CDR3 totals 14 residues. V shed 7 bases and J 1 base; nucleotides not matched to a gene: 4. For the second PCR, which ran for 7 to 11 cycles, a sample-barcoded 5' primer and a J-beta primer mix were used. TCRdb fed the 5' RACE reads into MiXCR, producing one record per CDR3 protein. The table has hundreds of thousands of distinct CDR3 sequences, around 45% seen once. Regarding this clonotype: What it binds is not known.

The chain links TRBV11-2 to TRBJ2-3; TRBD2 agrees at 8 bases. Sample: blood. The TCR originated in a man aged 55 to 70 in good health. Here the CDR3 DNA reads TGTGCCAGCAACGCGGGGGGACGCACAGATACGCAGTATTTT. Protein sequence: CASNAGGRTDTQYF.